Listed here are 19 T cell receptor beta chains from one sample, sequenced in a study of blood T cell repertoires in COVID-19. Produced via immunoSEQ multiplex PCR; TCRdb's table is partial and in-frame only. The data contain under 300,000 clones, roughly 85% of them seen just once; the ten biggest clones take up about 10%. Sequenced input: peripheral blood. The receptors were sampled from a woman in her 70s with acute or convalescent COVID-19.

The chain joins TRBV20-1 to TRBJ1-2; no reliable D call. Trimming removed 1 base at V and 7 bases at J, with 7 bases between. The CDR3 has 11 amino acids. In germline, CDR1 is DFQATT, CDR2 SNEGSKA (reference sequence). The CDR3 protein is CSARVPFGYTF. CDR3 in DNA: TGCAGTGCTAGAGTTCCCTTTGGCTACACCTTC.

Here the CDR3 reads CASSLGGAQRLGTEAFF. As DNA, the CDR3 is TGCGCCAGCAGCTTGGGGGGAGCTCAACGGTTGGGCACTGAAGCTTTCTTT. V and J are TRBV5-1 and TRBJ1-1; D unclear. The V and J ends lost 0 bases and 4 bases respectively, with 19 bases between them. CDR1 and CDR2 from the germline V gene are SGHRS and YFSETQ. The CDR3 loop spans 17 amino acids.

A remark on this clone: This specimen includes other DNA sequences encoding the same CDR3. The gene calls are TRBV2 and TRBJ2-3; the D gene is possibly TRBD2 (6 bases). The V gene lost 4 bases and the J gene lost 0 bases, with 11 bases spanning the gap. The CDR3 covers 15 residues. CDR1 and CDR2 (germline): SNHLY, FYNNEI. CDR3 residues: CASSGRGSSTDTQYF. The CDR3 DNA follows: TGTGCCAGCAGTGGGAGGGGATCTAGCACAGATACGCAGTATTTT.

This clone was counted once. The chain has TRBV18 and TRBJ1-5; perhaps TRBD1 as D (6 bases). The ends were cut back, 8 bases at V and 4 bases at J, with 15 bases in the middle. The CDR3 is made up of 14 amino acids. The germline V gene has CDR1 KGHSH and CDR2 LQKENI. The CDR3 here is CASPLGQGNQPQHF. CDR3 nucleotide sequence: TGTGCCAGCCCTCTCGGGCAGGGGAATCAGCCCCAGCATTTT.

This chain connects TRBV6-5 to TRBJ1-4; D possibly corresponds to TRBD1 (6 bases). V was clipped by 4 bases and J by 5 bases, with 11 bases between them. The CDR3 runs to 14 residues. CDR1 and CDR2 from the germline V gene are MNHEY and SVGAGI. DNA for the CDR3: TGTGCCAGCAGTTCTGGGACACCGAATGAAAAACTGTTTTTT. It yields the protein CASSSGTPNEKLFF.

The rearrangement links TRBV28 to TRBJ2-4; 7 bases agree with TRBD2. V lost 4 bases and J lost 8; bases outside the gene matches: 8. The CDR3 spans 14 residues. Germline V gene lookup returns CDR1 MDHEN and CDR2 SYDVKM. The CDR3 loop is CASSSLGGNHIQYF. CDR3 sequence (DNA): TGTGCCAGCAGTTCCCTGGGGGGGAACCACATTCAGTACTTC.

This clone has just one count. J is TRBJ2-1 and V is TRBV18, with 9 bases identical to TRBD2. Unmatched junction bases numbered 13, after V lost 3 bases and J lost 1 base. The CDR3 spans 19 residues. CDR1 and CDR2 (germline): KGHSH, LQKENI. Here the CDR3 reads CASSPSRSGGLGSYNEQFF. The DNA for the CDR3 is TGTGCCAGCTCACCTTCTCGTAGCGGGGGTTTAGGTTCCTACAATGAGCAGTTCTTC.

The V and J genes are TRBV5-5 and TRBJ2-2, with 7 positions matching TRBD1. V lost 3 bases, J lost 4 bases, and 9 bases stayed unmatched. The length of the CDR3 is 16 residues. Per germline, CDR1 SGHKS and CDR2 YYEKEE (reference sequence). CDR3 sequence: CASSSLGGQITGELFF. The CDR3 DNA follows: TGTGCCAGCAGCTCCCTAGGGGGACAGATCACCGGGGAGCTGTTTTTT.

In this sample, this clone turned up a few times. The rearrangement joins TRBV6-5 to TRBJ1-6; 7 nucleotides align to TRBD1. The junction had 8 bases not matched to a gene; V was cut back by 6 bases and J by 9 bases. The germline V gene encodes CDR1 MNHEY and CDR2 SVGAGI. This CDR3 contains 14 residues. The CDR3 nucleotides read TGTGCCAGCAGAGCCGACAGGGCGGGTTCACCCCTCCACTTT. Its translation: CASRADRAGSPLHF.

The rearrangement joins TRBV19 to TRBJ1-4; D possibly corresponds to TRBD1 (5 bases). The CDR3 sequence is 16 residues long. V lost 3 bases to trimming and J lost 8 bases, with 19 bases between them. Germline V gene data show CDR1 as LNHDA and CDR2 as SQIVND (reference sequence). The DNA of the CDR3 is TGTGCCAGTAGTATTTCCCGGGCAGGGCATCACGAAAAACTGTTTTTT. Protein sequence: CASSISRAGHHEKLFF.

This rearrangement joins TRBV11-2 to TRBJ2-1; no clear D. Germline-derived CDR1 and CDR2 are SGHAT and FQNNGV. V was pared by 0 bases and J by 15 bases, with 15 bases between. The CDR3 spans 13 residues. The CDR3 DNA is TGTGCCAGCAGCTTAGATCCCCCGCTAGTACGGTTCTTC. Protein: CASSLDPPLVRFF.

The chain links TRBV7-6 to TRBJ2-1; 13 bases map to TRBD2. J was trimmed by 8 bases and V by 1 base; bases with no gene match: 5. The CDR3 loop spans 16 amino acids. The germline V gene encodes CDR1 SGHVS and CDR2 FNYEAQ. The CDR3 sequence: CASSLGRLAGGDEQFF. The CDR3 nucleotides read TGTGCCAGCAGCTTAGGGCGACTAGCGGGGGGTGATGAGCAGTTCTTC.

The chain combines TRBV11-2 with TRBJ2-6; no firm D call. The V end was cut by 2 bases, the J end by 1 base, with 3 bases between. Germline CDR1 and CDR2: SGHAT and FQNNGV. The length of the CDR3 is 14 residues. The CDR3 region is CASSLISGANVLTF. CDR3 coding DNA: TGTGCCAGCAGCTTAATATCTGGGGCCAACGTCCTGACTTTC. The full variable domain, completed using reference TRBV11-2 and TRBJ2-6, is EAGVAQSPRYKIIEKRQSVAFWCNPISGHATLYWYQQILGQGPKLLIQFQNNGVVDDSQLPKDRFSAERLKGVDSTLKIQPAKLEDSAVYLCASSLISGANVLTFGAGSRLTVL.

This chain joins TRBV7-3 and TRBJ2-2; D gene ambiguous. This CDR3 has 13 residues. The V gene lost 2 bases and the J gene lost 4 bases, with 5 bases spanning the gap. CDR1 and CDR2 from the germline V gene are SGHTA and FQGTGA. As DNA, the CDR3 is TGTGCCAGCAGCTTAGGCCCCACCGGGGAGCTGTTTTTT. Translating it yields CASSLGPTGELFF. The full variable domain, in which reference TRBV7-3 and TRBJ2-2 provide the parts outside the CDR3, is GAGVSQTPSNKVTEKGKYVELRCDPISGHTALYWYRQSLGQGPEFLIYFQGTGAADDSGLPNDRFFAVRPEGSVSTLKIQRTERGDSAVYLCASSLGPTGELFFGEGSRLTVL.

This sequence joins TRBV19 and TRBJ2-7; D might be TRBD2 (7 bases). The germline V gene encodes CDR1 LNHDA and CDR2 SQIVND (reference sequence). The CDR3 is 16 amino acids. V was pared by 5 bases and J by 2 bases, with 19 bases between. The DNA of the CDR3 is TGTGCCAGTAGTTCCAACGGGGGGCGGCCTCCCTACGAGCAGTACTTC. Translation: CASSSNGGRPPYEQYF.

V gene TRBV19 combines with J gene TRBJ2-5; 11 nucleotides align to TRBD1. After removal of 3 bases from V and 9 bases from J, the junction contained 6 bases not matched to a gene. The CDR3 runs to 14 residues. Germline lookup yields CDR1 LNHDA and CDR2 SQIVND (reference sequence). The CDR3: CASSMDRGRGAQYF. The CDR3 DNA follows: TGTGCCAGTAGTATGGACAGGGGGCGAGGGGCCCAGTACTTC.

The chain recombines TRBV6-5 with TRBJ2-5; 9 nucleotides align to TRBD1. Germline lookup yields CDR1 MNHEY and CDR2 SVGAGI. CDR3 length: 15 residues. The V segment lost 5 bases and the J segment 7 bases; nucleotides outside the gene matches: 11. CDR3 sequence (DNA): TGTGCCAGCAGTCAGGGGGACAGGGAGGGTGCGACCCAGTACTTC. Its translation: CASSQGDREGATQYF.

The chain recombines TRBV15 with TRBJ1-4; D remains ambiguous. Germline CDR1 and CDR2: LNHNV and YYDKDF (reference sequence). V was cut by 1 base and J by 0 bases, with 9 bases left in between. This CDR3 has 16 residues. The CDR3 coding sequence is TGTGCCACCAGCAGAGCAATAGTGGCAACTAATGAAAAACTGTTTTTT. Protein: CATSRAIVATNEKLFF.

This clone has more than one count but fewer than ten. The rearrangement joins TRBV10-3 to TRBJ1-1, with D possibly being TRBD1 (6 bases). Germline loops: CDR1 ENHRY, CDR2 SYGVKD. Trimming stripped 7 bases from V and 1 base from J, with 13 bases between. CDR3 size: 14 residues. The CDR3 region has the DNA TGTGCCATCACCCAGGGGAGGGGGAACACTGAAGCTTTCTTT. This translates into CAITQGRGNTEAFF.